Sequencing of this T cell receptor (beta chain) was carried out in a study of human thymus T cells. Resections from corrective heart surgery provided thymus tissue. Study-wide results and limits: Gene usage (both V and J) appeared biased in thymic and blood repertoires. Thymic TCR repertoires of unrelated people reportedly overlapped highly.

Of note for this clone: Its antigen is undetermined.

The CDR3 extends over 16 amino acids. With 4 bases removed from V and 0 bases from J, the gap between germline ends came to 15 bases. Germline CDR1 is MGHRA and CDR2 is YSYEKL. Generated by immunoSEQ multiplex PCR, the TCRdb table keeps only in-frame clones and is missing some. The profile shows some 130,000 clones, around 94% of them singletons. This clonotype was obtained from a boy under three years old with a congenital heart defect but otherwise immunologically healthy. The chain carries TRBV4-1 and TRBJ1-1; no clear D. What was sequenced was thymus tissue. CDR3 sequence: CASSRASEGMNTEAFF. The CDR3 bases are TGCGCCAGCAGCCGAGCCTCGGAGGGCATGAACACTGAAGCTTTCTTT.